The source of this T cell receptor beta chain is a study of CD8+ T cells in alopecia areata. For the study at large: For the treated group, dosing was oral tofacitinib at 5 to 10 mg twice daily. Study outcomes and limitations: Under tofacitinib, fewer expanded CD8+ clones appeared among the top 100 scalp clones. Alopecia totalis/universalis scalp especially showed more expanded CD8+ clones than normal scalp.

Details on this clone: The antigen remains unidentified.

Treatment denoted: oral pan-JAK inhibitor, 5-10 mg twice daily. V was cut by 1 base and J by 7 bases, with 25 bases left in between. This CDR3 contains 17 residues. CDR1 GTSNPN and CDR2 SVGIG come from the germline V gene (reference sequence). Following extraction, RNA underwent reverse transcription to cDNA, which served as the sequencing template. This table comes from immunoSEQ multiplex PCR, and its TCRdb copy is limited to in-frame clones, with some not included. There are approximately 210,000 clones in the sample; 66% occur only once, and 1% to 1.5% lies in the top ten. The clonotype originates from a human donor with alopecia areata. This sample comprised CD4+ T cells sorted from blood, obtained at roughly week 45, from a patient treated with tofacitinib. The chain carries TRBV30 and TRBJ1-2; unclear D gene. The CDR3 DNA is TGTGCCTGGAGTGGGGAGTTGACCAGAGTCCGGTCGTCTGGCTACACCTTC. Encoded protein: CAWSGELTRVRSSGYTF.